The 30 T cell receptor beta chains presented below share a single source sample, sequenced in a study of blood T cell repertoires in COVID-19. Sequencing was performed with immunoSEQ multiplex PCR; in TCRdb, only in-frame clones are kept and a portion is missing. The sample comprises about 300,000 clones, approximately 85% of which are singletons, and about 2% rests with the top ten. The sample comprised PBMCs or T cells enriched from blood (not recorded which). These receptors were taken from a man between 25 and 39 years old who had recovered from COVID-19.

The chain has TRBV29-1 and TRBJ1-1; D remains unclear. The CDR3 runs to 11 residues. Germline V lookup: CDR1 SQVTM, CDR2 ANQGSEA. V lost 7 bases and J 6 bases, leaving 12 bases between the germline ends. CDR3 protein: CSGVVSAEAFF. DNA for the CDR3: TGCAGCGGGGTGGTGAGCGCTGAAGCTTTCTTT.

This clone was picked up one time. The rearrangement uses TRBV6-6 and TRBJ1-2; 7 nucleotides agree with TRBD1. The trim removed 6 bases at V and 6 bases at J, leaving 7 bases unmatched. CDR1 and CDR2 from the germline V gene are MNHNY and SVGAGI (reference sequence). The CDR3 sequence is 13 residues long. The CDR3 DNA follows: TGTGCCAGCAGCGAACAGGGGAGAAATGGCTACACCTTC. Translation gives CASSEQGRNGYTF.

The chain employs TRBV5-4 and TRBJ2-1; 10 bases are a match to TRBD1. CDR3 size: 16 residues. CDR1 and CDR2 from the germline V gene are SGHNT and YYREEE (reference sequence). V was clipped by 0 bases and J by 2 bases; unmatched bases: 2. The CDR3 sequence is CASSLGTGGTYNEQFF. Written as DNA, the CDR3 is TGTGCCAGCAGCTTGGGGACAGGGGGTACCTACAATGAGCAGTTCTTC. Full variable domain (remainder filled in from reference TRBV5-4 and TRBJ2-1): ETGVTQSPTHLIKTRGQQVTLRCSSQSGHNTVSWYQQALGQGPQFIFQYYREEENGRGNFPPRFSGLQFPNYSSELNVNALELDDSALYLCASSLGTGGTYNEQFFGPGTRLTVL.

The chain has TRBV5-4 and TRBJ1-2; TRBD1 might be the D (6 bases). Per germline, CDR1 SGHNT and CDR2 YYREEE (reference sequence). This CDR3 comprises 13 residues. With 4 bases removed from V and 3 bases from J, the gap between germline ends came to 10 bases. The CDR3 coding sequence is TGTGCCAGCAGCCGGGACACGGACTATGGCTACACCTTC. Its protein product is CASSRDTDYGYTF.

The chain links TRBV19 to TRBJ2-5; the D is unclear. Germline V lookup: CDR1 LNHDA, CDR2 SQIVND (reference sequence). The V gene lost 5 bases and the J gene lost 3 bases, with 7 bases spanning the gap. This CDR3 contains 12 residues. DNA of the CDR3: TGTGCCAGTAGTTTAGGTAAAGAGACCCAGTACTTC. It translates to CASSLGKETQYF.

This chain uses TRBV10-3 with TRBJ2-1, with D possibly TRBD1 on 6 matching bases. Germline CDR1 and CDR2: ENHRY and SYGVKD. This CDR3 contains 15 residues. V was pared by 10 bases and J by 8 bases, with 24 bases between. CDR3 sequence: CATKFPGDNLYEQFF. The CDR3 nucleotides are TGTGCCACCAAATTCCCAGGGGACAACTTGTATGAGCAGTTCTTC.

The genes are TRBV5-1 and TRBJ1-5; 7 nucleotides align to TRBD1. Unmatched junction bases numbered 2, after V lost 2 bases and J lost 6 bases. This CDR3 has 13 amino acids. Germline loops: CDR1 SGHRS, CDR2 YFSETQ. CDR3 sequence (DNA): TGCGCCAGCAGCTTAGGGGGCAGTCAGCCCCAGCATTTT. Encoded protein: CASSLGGSQPQHF.

This chain's CDR3 is CASRDRVFEKLFF. CDR3 in DNA: TGTGCCAGCAGGGACAGGGTTTTTGAAAAACTGTTTTTT. The chain uses TRBV6-5 and TRBJ1-4; 8 bases match TRBD1. CDR3 size: 13 residues. V lost 6 bases and J lost 7; bases outside the gene matches: 4. Per the germline V gene, CDR1 is MNHEY and CDR2 is SVGAGI.

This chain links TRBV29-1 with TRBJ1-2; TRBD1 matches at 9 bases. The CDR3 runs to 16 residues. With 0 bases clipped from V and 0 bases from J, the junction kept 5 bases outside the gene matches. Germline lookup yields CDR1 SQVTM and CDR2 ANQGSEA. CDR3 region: CSVEERQGVPNYGYTF. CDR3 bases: TGCAGCGTTGAAGAGCGACAGGGGGTGCCTAACTATGGCTACACCTTC.

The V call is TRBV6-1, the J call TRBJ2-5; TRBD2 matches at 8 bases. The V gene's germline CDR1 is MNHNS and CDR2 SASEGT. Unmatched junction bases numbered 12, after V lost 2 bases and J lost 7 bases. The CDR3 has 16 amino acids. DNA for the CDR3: TGTGCCAGCAGTGAACTGGGAGCGGGGGTTCATTTGACCCAGTACTTC. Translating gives CASSELGAGVHLTQYF.

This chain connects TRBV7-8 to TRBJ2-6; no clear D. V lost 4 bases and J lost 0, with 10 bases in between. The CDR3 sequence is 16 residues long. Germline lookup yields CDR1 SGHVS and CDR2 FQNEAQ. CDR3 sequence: CASSSLASSGANVLTF. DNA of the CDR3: TGTGCCAGCAGCTCGCTCGCTAGCTCTGGGGCCAACGTCCTGACTTTC.

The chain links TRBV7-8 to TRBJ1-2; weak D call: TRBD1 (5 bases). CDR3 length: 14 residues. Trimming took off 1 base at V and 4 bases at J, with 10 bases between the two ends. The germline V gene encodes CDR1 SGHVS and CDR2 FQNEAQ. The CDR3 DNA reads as TGTGCCAGCAGCTTAGAGGGGATCCGCTATGGCTACACCTTC. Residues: CASSLEGIRYGYTF.

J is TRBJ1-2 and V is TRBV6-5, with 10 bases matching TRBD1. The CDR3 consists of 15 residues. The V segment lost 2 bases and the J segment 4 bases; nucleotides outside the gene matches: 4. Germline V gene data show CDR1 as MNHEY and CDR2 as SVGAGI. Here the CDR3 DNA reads TGTGCCAGCAGTTACCGGGACAGGGGCGGCTATGGCTACACCTTC. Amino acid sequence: CASSYRDRGGYGYTF.

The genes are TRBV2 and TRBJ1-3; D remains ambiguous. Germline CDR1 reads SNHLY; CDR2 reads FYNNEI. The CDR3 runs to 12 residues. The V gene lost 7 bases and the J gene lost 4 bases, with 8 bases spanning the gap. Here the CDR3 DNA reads TGTGCCAGCATGGGCGCCGGAAACACCATATATTTT. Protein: CASMGAGNTIYF.

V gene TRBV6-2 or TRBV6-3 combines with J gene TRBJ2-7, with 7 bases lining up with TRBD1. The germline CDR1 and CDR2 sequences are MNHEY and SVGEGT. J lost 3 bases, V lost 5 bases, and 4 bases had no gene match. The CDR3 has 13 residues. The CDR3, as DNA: TGTGCCAGCAGTCCGGACAGGATCTACGAGCAGTACTTC. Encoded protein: CASSPDRIYEQYF.

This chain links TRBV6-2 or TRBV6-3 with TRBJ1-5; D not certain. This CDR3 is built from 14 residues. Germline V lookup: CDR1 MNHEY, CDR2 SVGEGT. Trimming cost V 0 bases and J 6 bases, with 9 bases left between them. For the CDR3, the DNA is TGTGCCAGCAGTTACTCCCAGGCTCCTCAGCCCCAGCATTTT. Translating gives CASSYSQAPQPQHF.

CDR3 sequence (DNA): TGTGCCAGTAGGTGGGGAGGAGATTCACCCCTCCACTTT. It is translated as CASRWGGDSPLHF. V gene TRBV19 combines with J gene TRBJ1-6; D is unclear. Germline V lookup: CDR1 LNHDA, CDR2 SQIVND (reference sequence). Trimming shortened V by 6 bases and J by 8 bases, and 11 bases separated the two germline ends. The CDR3 extends over 13 amino acids.

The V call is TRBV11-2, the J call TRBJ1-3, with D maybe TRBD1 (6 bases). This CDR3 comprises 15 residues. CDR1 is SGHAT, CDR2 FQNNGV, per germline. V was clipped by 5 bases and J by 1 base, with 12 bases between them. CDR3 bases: TGTGCCAGCAGCCACCCACAGGGTTCTGGAAACACCATATATTTT. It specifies CASSHPQGSGNTIYF.

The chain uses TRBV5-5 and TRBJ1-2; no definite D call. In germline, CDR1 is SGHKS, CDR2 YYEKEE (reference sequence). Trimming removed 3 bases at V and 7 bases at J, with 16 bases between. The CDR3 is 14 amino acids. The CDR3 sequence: CASSSTTRMGGYTF. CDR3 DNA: TGTGCCAGCAGCTCGACAACAAGGATGGGTGGCTACACCTTC.

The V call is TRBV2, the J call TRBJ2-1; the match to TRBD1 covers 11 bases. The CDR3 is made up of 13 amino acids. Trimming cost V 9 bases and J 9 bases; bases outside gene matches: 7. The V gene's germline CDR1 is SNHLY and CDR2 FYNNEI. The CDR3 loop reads CASLRDRGTEQFF. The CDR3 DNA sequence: TGTGCCAGTCTCCGGGACAGGGGGACTGAGCAGTTCTTC.

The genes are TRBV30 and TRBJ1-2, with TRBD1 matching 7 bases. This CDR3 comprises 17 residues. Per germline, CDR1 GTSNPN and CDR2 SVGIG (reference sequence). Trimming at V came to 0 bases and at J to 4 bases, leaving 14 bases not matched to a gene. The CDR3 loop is CAWSVSIGTEDFYGYTF. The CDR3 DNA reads TGTGCCTGGAGTGTTAGTATCGGGACAGAAGATTTCTATGGCTACACCTTC.

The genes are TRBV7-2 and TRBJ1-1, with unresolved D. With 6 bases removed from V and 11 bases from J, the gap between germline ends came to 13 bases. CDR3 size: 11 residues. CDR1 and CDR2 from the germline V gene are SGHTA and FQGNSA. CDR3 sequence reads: CASRPTAGAFF. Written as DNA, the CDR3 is TGTGCCAGCAGACCAACAGCGGGGGCTTTCTTT.

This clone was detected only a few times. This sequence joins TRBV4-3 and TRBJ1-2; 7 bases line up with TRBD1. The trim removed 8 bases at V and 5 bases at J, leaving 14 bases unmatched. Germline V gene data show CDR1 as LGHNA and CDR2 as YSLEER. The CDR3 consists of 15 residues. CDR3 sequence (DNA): TGCGCCAGCCGAAGCCAAATGACAGGGACGTATGGCTACACCTTC. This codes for CASRSQMTGTYGYTF.

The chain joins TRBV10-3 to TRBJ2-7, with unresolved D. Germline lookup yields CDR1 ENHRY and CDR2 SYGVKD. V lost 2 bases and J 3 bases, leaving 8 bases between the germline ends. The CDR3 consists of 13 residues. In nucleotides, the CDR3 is TGTGCCATCAGTGAGCGCGGATTCTACGAGCAGTACTTC. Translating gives CAISERGFYEQYF.

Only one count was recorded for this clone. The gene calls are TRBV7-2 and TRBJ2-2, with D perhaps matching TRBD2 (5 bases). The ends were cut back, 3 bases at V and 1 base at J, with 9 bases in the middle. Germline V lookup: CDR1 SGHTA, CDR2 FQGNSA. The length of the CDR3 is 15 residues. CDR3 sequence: CASSFQAGNTGELFF. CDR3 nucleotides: TGTGCCAGCAGCTTCCAGGCGGGGAACACCGGGGAGCTGTTTTTT.

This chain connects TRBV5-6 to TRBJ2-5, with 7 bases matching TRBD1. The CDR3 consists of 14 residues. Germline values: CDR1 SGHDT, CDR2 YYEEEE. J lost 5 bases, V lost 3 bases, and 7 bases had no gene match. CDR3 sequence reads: CASSSLQGTETQYF. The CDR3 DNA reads TGTGCCAGCAGCTCCTTACAGGGGACGGAGACCCAGTACTTC.

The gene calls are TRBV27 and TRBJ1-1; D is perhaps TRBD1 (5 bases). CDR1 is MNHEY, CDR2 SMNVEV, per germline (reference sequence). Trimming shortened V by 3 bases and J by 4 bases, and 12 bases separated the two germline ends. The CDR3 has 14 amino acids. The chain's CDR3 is CASSFIQGSTEAFF. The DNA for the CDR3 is TGTGCCAGCAGTTTTATCCAGGGTAGCACTGAAGCTTTCTTT.

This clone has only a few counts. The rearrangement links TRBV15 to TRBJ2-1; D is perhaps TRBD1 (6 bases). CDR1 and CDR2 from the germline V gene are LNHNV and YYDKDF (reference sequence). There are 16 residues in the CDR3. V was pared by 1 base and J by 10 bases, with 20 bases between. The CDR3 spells CATSRVLGDTAREQFF. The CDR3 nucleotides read TGTGCCACCAGCAGAGTGTTAGGGGACACCGCACGAGAGCAGTTCTTC. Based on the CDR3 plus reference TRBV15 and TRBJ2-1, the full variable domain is DAMVIQNPRYQVTQFGKPVTLSCSQTLNHNVMYWYQQKSSQAPKLLFHYYDKDFNNEADTPDNFQSRRPNTSFCFLDIRSPGLGDTAMYLCATSRVLGDTAREQFFGPGTRLTVL.

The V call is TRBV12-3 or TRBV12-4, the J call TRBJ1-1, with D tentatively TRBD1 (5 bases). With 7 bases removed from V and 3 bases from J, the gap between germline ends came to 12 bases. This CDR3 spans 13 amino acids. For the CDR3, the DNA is TGTGCCAGCACTCAGGGCGGCGACACTGAAGCTTTCTTT. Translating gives CASTQGGDTEAFF.

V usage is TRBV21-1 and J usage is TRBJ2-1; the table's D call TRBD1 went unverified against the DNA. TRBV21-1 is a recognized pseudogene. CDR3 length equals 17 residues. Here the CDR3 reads CASSKAGGQGIGNEQFF. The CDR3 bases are TGTGCCAGCAGCAAAGCGGGCGGACAGGGGATTGGGAATGAGCAGTTCTTC.